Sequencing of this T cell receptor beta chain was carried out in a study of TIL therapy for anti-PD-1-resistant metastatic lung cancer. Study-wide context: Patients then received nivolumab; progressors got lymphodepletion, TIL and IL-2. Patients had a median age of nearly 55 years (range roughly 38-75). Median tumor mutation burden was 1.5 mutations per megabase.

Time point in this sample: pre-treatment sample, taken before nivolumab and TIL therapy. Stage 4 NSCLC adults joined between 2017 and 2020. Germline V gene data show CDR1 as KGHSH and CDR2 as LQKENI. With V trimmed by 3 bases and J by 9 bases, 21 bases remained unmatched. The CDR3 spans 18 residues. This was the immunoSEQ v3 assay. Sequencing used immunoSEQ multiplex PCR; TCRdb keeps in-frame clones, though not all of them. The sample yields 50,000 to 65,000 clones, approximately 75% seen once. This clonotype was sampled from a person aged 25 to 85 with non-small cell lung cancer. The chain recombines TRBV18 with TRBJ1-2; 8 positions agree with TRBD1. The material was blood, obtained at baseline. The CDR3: CASSPLPFQKGQALSYTF. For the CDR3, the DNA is TGTGCCAGCTCACCGTTGCCTTTCCAAAAGGGACAGGCCTTAAGCTACACCTTC. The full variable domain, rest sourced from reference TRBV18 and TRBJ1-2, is NAGVMQNPRHLVRRRGQEARLRCSPMKGHSHVYWYRQLPEEGLKFMVYLQKENIIDESGMPKERFSAEFPKEGPSILRIQQVVRGDSAAYFCASSPLPFQKGQALSYTFGSGTRLTVV.